These T cell receptor beta chains were read from a single sample in a study of early T cells in non-severe SARS-CoV-2 infection. TCRdb fed the 5' RACE reads into MiXCR, producing one record per CDR3 protein. The repertoire holds around 83,000 distinct CDR3 sequences, with approximately 12% as singletons. The starting material was whole blood, obtained at baseline. These receptors were taken from an adult who was a healthcare worker with PCR-confirmed SARS-CoV-2 infection or an uninfected control (not recorded which). The CDR3 runs from the conserved cysteine through the conserved F or W. The order of the fields is V gene, CDR3 protein.

>TRBV6-6
CASSSGTNTDTQYF
>TRBV11-2
CASSVSAKNIQYF
>TRBV1
CTSSQAIPIRAGFTDTQYF
>TRBV18
CASSPGGGGRTEAFF
>TRBV11-2
CASSPGTGRNTEAFF
>TRBV9
CASSVEAGTITDTQYF
>TRBV28
CASRPSRADRQNF
>TRBV27
CASSLGQGGDTQYF
>TRBV25-1
CASSELAGAPGDTQYF
>TRBV30
CAWSVTTSRRETQYF
>TRBV27
CASSYGQLNTEAFF
>TRBV2
CASRERETGELFF
>TRBV6-6
CASSPGEETQYF
>TRBV30
CAWRWGNTEAFF
>TRBV28
CASSTPGGADTQYF
>TRBV19
CASGIAGFNEQFF
>TRBV20-1
CSAESGRGGRSIQETQYF
>TRBV5-1
CASSFDTPNEKLFF
>TRBV11-2
CASSPGGLPYEQYF
>TRBV7-3
CASSPGRQSSENTIYF
>TRBV7-9
CASSLAGLAASSYNEQFF
>TRBV27
CASRTLGRGHGYTF
>TRBV7-6
CASSLGQGAPMNTEAFF
>TRBV20-1
CSADWDSQETQYF
>TRBV9
CASSVVAGAYEQFF
>TRBV13
CATARGAGDSEQYF
>TRBV18
CASSPLAGARETQYF
>TRBV13
CASSPRQGGSYEQYF
>TRBV11-3
CASSLGERNNEQFF
>TRBV12-3/TRBV12-4
CASSLASAGAAYNEQFF
>TRBV6-1
CASSLQGRETQYF
>TRBV6-5
CASSYNRRTNTGELFF
>TRBV5-6
CASSLRGHNSPLHF
>TRBV6-1
CASRGQGVSGNTIYF
>TRBV12-3/TRBV12-4
CASSLGSQGGDQPQHF
>TRBV11-3
CASSLGWRSLAKNIQYF
>TRBV11-2
CASSHLRGRAYNEQFF
>TRBV30
CAWKGDREEETQYF
>TRBV5-1
CASSLGPAGTYEQYF
>TRBV28
CASSFSLGLRHIQYF
>TRBV2
CASSEQSGELFF
>TRBV6-5
CASSQPLASAYEQYF
>TRBV2
CASRTNRDSVLEQYF
>TRBV20-1
CSALAGSYNEQFF
>TRBV30
CAWTRGDPRENSPLHF